The rows below give T cell receptor beta chains drawn from one sample of a study of T cell responses to AZD1222 COVID-19 vaccine. Sequencing used immunoSEQ multiplex PCR; TCRdb keeps in-frame clones, though not all of them. The sample holds 35,000 to 50,000 clones, about four fifths seen once. Sequenced here: peripheral blood, sampled 28 days after the second dose of the MenACWY control vaccine. These receptors were collected from an adult who received the MenACWY meningococcal vaccine as a control. The CDR3 runs from the conserved cysteine through the conserved F or W. The D gene is left open where the match is weak. Clone size is not always given. Where it is, it says once, few, many or a class for expanded clones.

d_call j_call clone_size v_call cdr3_aa cdr3_nt
- TRBJ1-6 - TRBV6-5 CASKTGVGASPLHF TGTGCCAGCAAAACGGGGGTAGGGGCTTCACCCCTCCACTTT
TRBD2 TRBJ2-2 - TRBV2 CASRREQSNTGELFF TGTGCCAGCAGGCGGGAGCAGTCGAACACCGGGGAGCTGTTTTTT
- TRBJ1-1 - TRBV7-9 CASNLPQGSEAFF TGTGCCAGCAACCTCCCCCAGGGATCTGAAGCTTTCTTT
TRBD1 TRBJ2-7 - TRBV7-9 CASSSPGTGPSYEQYF TGTGCCAGCAGCTCCCCCGGGACAGGGCCCTCCTACGAGCAGTACTTC
- TRBJ1-2 - TRBV10-2 CASRDGEVGYTF TGCGCCAGCAGGGACGGGGAAGTCGGCTACACCTTC
- TRBJ2-4 - TRBV11-3 CASSQRTALAKNIQYF TGTGCCAGCAGCCAAAGGACAGCCTTAGCCAAAAACATTCAGTACTTC
- TRBJ1-4 few TRBV27 CASSLSPWQGRRDEKLFF TGTGCCAGCAGTTTATCGCCTTGGCAGGGGCGCAGAGATGAAAAACTGTTTTTT
- TRBJ2-1 - TRBV4-1 CASSQLTAYNEQFF TGCGCCAGCAGCCAATTGACAGCCTACAATGAGCAGTTCTTC
- TRBJ1-1 - TRBV18 CASSPQDTGGTEAFF TGTGCCAGCTCACCTCAGGACACGGGGGGGACTGAAGCTTTCTTT
- TRBJ1-2 - TRBV5-4 CASSLAGRNYGYTF TGTGCCAGCAGCTTGGCGGGCAGAAACTATGGCTACACCTTC
- TRBJ2-5 - TRBV20-1 CSASGRVAQYF TGCAGTGCTAGTGGCCGAGTCGCCCAGTACTTC
- TRBJ1-4 - TRBV28 CASSVGTNEKLFF TGTGCCAGCTCGGTCGGGACTAATGAAAAACTGTTTTTT
TRBD2 TRBJ2-1 once TRBV18 CASSELSGTKWHEQFF TGTGCCAGCTCCGAGCTCTCCGGGACTAAGTGGCATGAGCAGTTCTTC
TRBD1 TRBJ1-1 - TRBV5-5 CASSPQGGSGTEAFF TGTGCCAGCAGCCCTCAGGGGGGTTCGGGCACTGAAGCTTTCTTT
TRBD2 TRBJ2-5 - TRBV5-1 CASKQRGVKEYF TGCGCCAGCAAACAGCGGGGGGTAAAAGAGTACTTC
- TRBJ2-4 - TRBV24-1 CATSDLDIQYF TGTGCCACCAGTGATTTAGACATTCAGTACTTC
- TRBJ1-1 few TRBV3-1/TRBV3-2 CASSPPGHGNTEAFF TGTGCCAGCAGCCCCCCGGGACACGGTAACACTGAAGCTTTCTTT
- TRBJ1-1 - TRBV5-4 CASSLEGLNTEAFF TGTGCCAGCAGCTTAGAGGGATTGAACACTGAAGCTTTCTTT
- TRBJ1-1 medium-sized TRBV6-4 CASSRERGTEAFF TGTGCCAGCAGCCGGGAGAGAGGCACTGAAGCTTTCTTT
- TRBJ1-1 - TRBV29-1 CSVTTVAEAFF TGCAGCGTTACGACAGTCGCCGAAGCTTTCTTT
TRBD1 TRBJ1-6 once TRBV4-1 CASSQGQGPSSYNSPLHF TGCGCCAGCAGCCAAGGACAGGGACCGAGCTCCTATAATTCACCCCTCCACTTT
TRBD2 TRBJ2-5 - TRBV5-4 CASSLFQRGEETQYF TGTGCCAGCAGCTTGTTCCAGCGGGGGGAAGAGACCCAGTACTTC
- TRBJ2-1 once TRBV11-3 CASSFRTANNEQFF TGTGCCAGCAGCTTTCGGACAGCCAACAATGAGCAGTTCTTC
- TRBJ1-1 - TRBV2 CASRNQRSTEAFF TGTGCCAGCAGAAATCAGCGGAGCACTGAAGCTTTCTTT
- TRBJ2-1 few TRBV6-5 CASKRDLGYNEQFF TGTGCCAGCAAACGGGACTTAGGGTACAATGAGCAGTTCTTC
TRBD1 TRBJ1-6 - TRBV10-3 CAISEDRGPISSYNSPLHF TGTGCCATCAGTGAGGACAGGGGGCCGATAAGCTCCTATAATTCACCCCTCCACTTT
- TRBJ1-3 once TRBV28 CASSFIRAGRVSGNTIYF TGTGCCAGCAGTTTTATCAGGGCAGGACGAGTCTCTGGAAACACCATATATTTT
TRBD2 TRBJ2-2 - TRBV3-1/TRBV3-2 CASSRPGLGATGELFF TGTGCCAGCAGCCGCCCGGGACTAGGGGCAACCGGGGAGCTGTTTTTT
TRBD1 TRBJ1-2 - TRBV6-5 CASSWDRRTYGYTF TGTGCCAGCAGTTGGGACAGGCGCACCTATGGCTACACCTTC
- TRBJ1-3 - TRBV18 CASSRISGNTIYF TGTGCCAGCTCACGAATTTCTGGAAACACCATATATTTT
- TRBJ1-4 - TRBV11-2 CASSEEMWGGEKLFF TGTGCCAGCAGCGAAGAGATGTGGGGTGGTGAAAAACTGTTTTTT
- TRBJ1-5 - TRBV19 CASSIWDNQPQHF TGTGCCAGTAGTATCTGGGACAATCAGCCCCAGCATTTT
- TRBJ1-2 - TRBV4-1 CASSQVPQKSNYGYTF TGCGCCAGCAGCCAAGTCCCCCAGAAATCTAACTATGGCTACACCTTC
- TRBJ1-1 - TRBV6-5 CASVEGTEAFF TGTGCCAGCGTTGAGGGCACTGAAGCTTTCTTT
- TRBJ2-3 medium-sized TRBV7-3 CASSLFWRDRTDTQYF TGTGCCAGCAGCTTATTTTGGAGGGATCGCACAGATACGCAGTATTTT
- TRBJ1-1 - TRBV6-1 CASSELSKRGTEAFF TGTGCCAGCAGTGAATTGTCTAAAAGGGGAACTGAAGCTTTCTTT
TRBD1 TRBJ1-1 few TRBV29-1 CSAGQGTGTEAFF TGCAGCGCCGGACAGGGGACGGGGACTGAAGCTTTCTTT
TRBD2 TRBJ2-5 - TRBV29-1 CSVEAPSGGQETQYF TGCAGCGTTGAAGCCCCTAGCGGGGGCCAAGAGACCCAGTACTTC
- TRBJ2-1 once TRBV5-1 CASSLDGSTSYNEQFF TGCGCCAGCAGCTTGGACGGGAGCACCTCCTACAATGAGCAGTTCTTC
- TRBJ2-7 many TRBV28 CASSWAAGGSYEQYF TGTGCCAGCAGTTGGGCAGCCGGAGGATCCTACGAGCAGTACTTC
- TRBJ1-4 - TRBV2 CASSVQLGGGNEKLFF TGTGCCAGCAGTGTGCAGTTGGGAGGGGGAAATGAAAAACTGTTTTTT
- TRBJ2-1 - TRBV30 CAWEPIGNEQFF TGTGCCTGGGAGCCGATAGGGAATGAGCAGTTCTTC
TRBD2 TRBJ2-1 - TRBV4-1 CASSQDGRVRAGWTNDEQFF TGCGCCAGCAGCCAAGATGGCAGGGTCAGAGCGGGATGGACGAACGATGAGCAGTTCTTC
TRBD1 TRBJ1-2 - TRBV19 CASKRQGPTANYGYTF TGTGCCAGTAAGAGACAGGGCCCCACCGCTAACTATGGCTACACCTTC
- TRBJ2-5 - TRBV19 CASSPRRGSGDRETQYF TGTGCCAGTAGTCCCAGGAGGGGTAGCGGGGACAGAGAGACCCAGTACTTC
TRBD2 TRBJ2-7 - TRBV18 CASSPTGGGKGYEQYF TGTGCCAGCTCACCCACCGGCGGGGGAAAGGGATACGAGCAGTACTTC
TRBD2 TRBJ2-2 few TRBV4-1 CASSQLAAGTGELFF TGCGCCAGCAGCCAACTAGCGGCGGGCACCGGGGAGCTGTTTTTT
- TRBJ1-1 - TRBV30 CAWSVQGIMNTEAFF TGTGCCTGGAGTGTACAGGGTATCATGAACACTGAAGCTTTCTTT
TRBD1 TRBJ1-2 - TRBV7-8 CASSLEKRQGQYGYTF TGTGCCAGCAGCTTAGAAAAGAGACAGGGGCAATATGGCTACACCTTC
TRBD1 TRBJ1-2 - TRBV19 CASSIEMTGFNYGYTF TGTGCCAGTAGTATAGAGATGACAGGGTTTAACTATGGCTACACCTTC
- TRBJ1-1 few TRBV7-9 CASSMGILGDEAFF TGTGCCAGCAGCATGGGAATATTAGGGGATGAAGCTTTCTTT
TRBD1 TRBJ1-5 - TRBV19 CASTERQGPQHF TGTGCCAGTACCGAGAGACAGGGCCCCCAGCATTTT
- TRBJ1-5 - TRBV10-3 CAISRGGIDSNQPQHF TGTGCCATCAGTCGCGGGGGGATAGATAGCAATCAGCCCCAGCATTTT
- TRBJ1-6 - TRBV28 CASSLSQNSPLHF TGTGCCAGCAGTTTAAGCCAGAATTCACCCCTCCACTTT
- TRBJ1-3 - TRBV3-1/TRBV3-2 CASSPVISGNTIYF TGTGCCAGCAGTCCTGTGATCTCTGGAAACACCATATATTTT